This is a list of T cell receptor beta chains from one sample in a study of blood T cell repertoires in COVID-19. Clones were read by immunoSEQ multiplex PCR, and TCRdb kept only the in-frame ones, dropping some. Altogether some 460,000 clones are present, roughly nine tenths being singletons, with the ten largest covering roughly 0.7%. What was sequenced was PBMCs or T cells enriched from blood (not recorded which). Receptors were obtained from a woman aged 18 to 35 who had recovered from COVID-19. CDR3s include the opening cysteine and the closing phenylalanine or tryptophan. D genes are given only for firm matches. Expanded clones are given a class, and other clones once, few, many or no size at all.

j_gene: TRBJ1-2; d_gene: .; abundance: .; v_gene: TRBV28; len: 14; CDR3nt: TGTGCCAGCAGTTTAGGAGTGGGTAACTATGGCTACACCTTC; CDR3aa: CASSLGVGNYGYTF
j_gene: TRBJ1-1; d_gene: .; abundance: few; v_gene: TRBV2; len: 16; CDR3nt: TGTGCCAGCAGTGAGGAGTTGGGAGGGGTGAACACTGAAGCTTTCTTT; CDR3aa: CASSEELGGVNTEAFF
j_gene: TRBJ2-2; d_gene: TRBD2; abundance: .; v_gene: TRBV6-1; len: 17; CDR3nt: TGTGCCAGCAGTGTGACCCTAGCGGGGGATTTCCACGGGGAGCTGTTTTTT; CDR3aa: CASSVTLAGDFHGELFF
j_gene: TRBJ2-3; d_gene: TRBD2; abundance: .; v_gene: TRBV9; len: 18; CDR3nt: TGTGCCAGCAGCGTAGGTGGACTAGCGGGATTTAGCACAGATACGCAGTATTTT; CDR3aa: CASSVGGLAGFSTDTQYF
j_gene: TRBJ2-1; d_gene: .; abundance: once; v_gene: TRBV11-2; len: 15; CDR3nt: TGTGCCAGCAGCTTAGAGGGGCGGGGATACAATGAGCAGTTCTTC; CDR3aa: CASSLEGRGYNEQFF
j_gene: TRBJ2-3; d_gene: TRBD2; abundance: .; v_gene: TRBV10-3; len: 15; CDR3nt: TGTGCCATCAGTGGCCAGCGGGGGACGACAGATACGCAGTATTTT; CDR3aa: CAISGQRGTTDTQYF
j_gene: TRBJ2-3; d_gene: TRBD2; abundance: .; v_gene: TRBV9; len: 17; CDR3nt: TGTGCCAGCAGCGTAGCGGGTAGCGGGGGTACCACAGATACGCAGTATTTT; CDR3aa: CASSVAGSGGTTDTQYF
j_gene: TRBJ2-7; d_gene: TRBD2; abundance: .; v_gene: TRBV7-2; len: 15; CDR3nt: TGTGCCAGCAGCTTAGGCGGGGGTACCACTTACGAGCAGTACTTC; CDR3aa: CASSLGGGTTYEQYF
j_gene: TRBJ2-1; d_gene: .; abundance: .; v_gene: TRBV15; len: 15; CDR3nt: TGTGCCACCAGCAGTGGGGGCACCGGGCTCAATGAGCAGTTCTTC; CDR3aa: CATSSGGTGLNEQFF
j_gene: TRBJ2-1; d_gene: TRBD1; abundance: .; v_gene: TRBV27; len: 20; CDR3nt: TGTGCCAGCAGACACAGAAGGGGACCGACAGGGCTCAACGTTTACAATGAGCAGTTCTTC; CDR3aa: CASRHRRGPTGLNVYNEQFF
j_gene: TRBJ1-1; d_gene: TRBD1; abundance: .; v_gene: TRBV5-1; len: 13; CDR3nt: TGCGCCAGCAGCTGGATAGGACAGGCTGAAGCTTTCTTT; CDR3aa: CASSWIGQAEAFF
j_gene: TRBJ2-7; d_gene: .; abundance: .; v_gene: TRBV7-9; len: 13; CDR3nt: TGTGCCAGCAGCTTAGGTGGGCCCTACGAGCAGTACTTC; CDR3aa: CASSLGGPYEQYF
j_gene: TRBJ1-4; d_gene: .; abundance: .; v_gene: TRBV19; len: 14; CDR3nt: TGTGCCAGTAGTATGACAGTATTTAATGAAAAACTGTTTTTT; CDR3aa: CASSMTVFNEKLFF
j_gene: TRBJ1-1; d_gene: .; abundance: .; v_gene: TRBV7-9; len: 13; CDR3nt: TGTGCCAGCAGCTTTATCAGGAACACTGAAGCTTTCTTT; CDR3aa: CASSFIRNTEAFF
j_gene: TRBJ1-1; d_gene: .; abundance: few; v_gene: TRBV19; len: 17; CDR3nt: TGTGCCAGTAGCGAAAGTATATGGGGCGCCATCGGTTCTGAAGCTTTCTTT; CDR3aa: CASSESIWGAIGSEAFF
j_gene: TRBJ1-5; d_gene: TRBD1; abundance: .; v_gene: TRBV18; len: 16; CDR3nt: TGTGCCAGCTCGATAGGACAGGCTAATAGCAATCAGCCCCAGCATTTT; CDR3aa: CASSIGQANSNQPQHF
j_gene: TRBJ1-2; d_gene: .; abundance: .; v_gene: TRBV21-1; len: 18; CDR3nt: TGTGCCAGCAGCCCTATGTCATATCCGGGACACCTAAACTATGGCTACACCTTC; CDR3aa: CASSPMSYPGHLNYGYTF
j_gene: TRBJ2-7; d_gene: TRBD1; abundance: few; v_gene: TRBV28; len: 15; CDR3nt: TGTGCCAGCAGTCCTCCTGGGGACAGGGGGAACGAGCAGTACTTC; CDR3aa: CASSPPGDRGNEQYF
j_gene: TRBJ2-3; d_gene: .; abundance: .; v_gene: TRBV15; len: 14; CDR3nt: TGTGCCACCAGCAGAGATCAGGCCCAGGGTACGCAGTATTTT; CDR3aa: CATSRDQAQGTQYF
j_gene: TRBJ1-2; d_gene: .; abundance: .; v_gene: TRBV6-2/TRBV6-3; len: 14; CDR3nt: TGTGCCAGCAGTCGGCAGGGGAATAACTATGGCTACACCTTC; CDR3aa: CASSRQGNNYGYTF
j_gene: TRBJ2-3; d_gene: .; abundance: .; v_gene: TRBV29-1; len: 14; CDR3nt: TGCAGCGCCACCCCCCACAAAAGAACAGATACGCAGTATTTT; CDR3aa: CSATPHKRTDTQYF
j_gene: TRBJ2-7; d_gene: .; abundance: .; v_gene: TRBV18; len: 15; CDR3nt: TGTGCCAGCTCACCACAGGCAGGCTTCGCCTACGAGCAGTACTTC; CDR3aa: CASSPQAGFAYEQYF
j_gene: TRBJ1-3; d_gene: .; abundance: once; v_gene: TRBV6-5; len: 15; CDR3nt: TGTGCCAGCACTCCAAGCCGGGCAGGGAGGGACACCATATATTTT; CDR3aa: CASTPSRAGRDTIYF
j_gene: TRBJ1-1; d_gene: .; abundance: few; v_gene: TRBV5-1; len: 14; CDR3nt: TGCGCCAGCAGCTTGTTTGAGGGAAACACTGAAGCTTTCTTT; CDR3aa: CASSLFEGNTEAFF
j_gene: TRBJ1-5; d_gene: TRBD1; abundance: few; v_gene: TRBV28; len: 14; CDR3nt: TGTGCCAGCAGCACTCACAGGGGGAATCAGCCCCAGCATTTT; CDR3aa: CASSTHRGNQPQHF
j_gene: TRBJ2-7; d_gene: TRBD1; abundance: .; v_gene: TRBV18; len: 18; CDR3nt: TGTGCCAGCTCACCACAGCCGCCCTGGGACAGGGGACCTTACGAGCAGTACTTC; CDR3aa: CASSPQPPWDRGPYEQYF
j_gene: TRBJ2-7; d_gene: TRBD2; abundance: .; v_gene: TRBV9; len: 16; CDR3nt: TGTGCCAGCAGCGTAGAGGGCGGGGGGCCACCCTACGAGCAGTACTTC; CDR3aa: CASSVEGGGPPYEQYF
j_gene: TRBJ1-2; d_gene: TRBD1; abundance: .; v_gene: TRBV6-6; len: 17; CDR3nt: TGTGCCAGCAGTCGATGGGAGTATGGGACAGGGGGCGATGGCTACACCTTC; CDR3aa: CASSRWEYGTGGDGYTF
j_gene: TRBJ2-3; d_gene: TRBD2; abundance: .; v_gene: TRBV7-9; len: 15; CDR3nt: TGTGCCAGCAGCTTACCGCGGGGGGGCACAGATACGCAGTATTTT; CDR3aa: CASSLPRGGTDTQYF
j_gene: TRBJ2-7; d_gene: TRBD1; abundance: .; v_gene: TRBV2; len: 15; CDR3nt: TGTGCCAGCATCCCGGTCCCGGGACAGAGTTACGAGCAGTACTTC; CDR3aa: CASIPVPGQSYEQYF
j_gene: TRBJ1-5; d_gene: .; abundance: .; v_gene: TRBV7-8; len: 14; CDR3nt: TGTGCCAGCAGCTTAGAGGGGTACAATCAGCCCCAGCATTTT; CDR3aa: CASSLEGYNQPQHF
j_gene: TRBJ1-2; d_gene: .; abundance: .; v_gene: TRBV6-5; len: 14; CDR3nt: TGTGCCAGCAGCTCGACAAAAGAAGCTGGGGGCTACACCTTC; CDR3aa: CASSSTKEAGGYTF
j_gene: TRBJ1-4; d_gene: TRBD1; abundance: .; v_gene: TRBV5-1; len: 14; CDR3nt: TGCGCCAGCAGTCCAGGGGGCGGTGGTGAAAAACTGTTTTTT; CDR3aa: CASSPGGGGEKLFF
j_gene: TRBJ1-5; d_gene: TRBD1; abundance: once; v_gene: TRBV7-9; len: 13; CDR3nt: TGTGCCAGCAGCCTACAGGGGGATCAGCCCCAGCATTTT; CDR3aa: CASSLQGDQPQHF
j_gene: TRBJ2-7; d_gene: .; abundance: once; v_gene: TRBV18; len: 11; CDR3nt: TGTGCCAGCTCACCCGCCTACGAGCAGTACTTC; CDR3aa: CASSPAYEQYF
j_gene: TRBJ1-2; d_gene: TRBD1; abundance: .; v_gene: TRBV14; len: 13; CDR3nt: TGTGCCAGCAGCCGGGGACAGTCCTATGGCTACACCTTC; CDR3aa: CASSRGQSYGYTF
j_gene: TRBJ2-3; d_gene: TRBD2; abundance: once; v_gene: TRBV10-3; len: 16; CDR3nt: TGTGCCATCAGTGAGTCCCTAGCGGGGGCTATATATACGCAGTATTTT; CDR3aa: CAISESLAGAIYTQYF
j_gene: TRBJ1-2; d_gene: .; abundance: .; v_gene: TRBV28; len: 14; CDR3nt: TGTGCCAGTTTCCCCAGCTGGGGGCCCAGGGGCTACACCTTC; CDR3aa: CASFPSWGPRGYTF
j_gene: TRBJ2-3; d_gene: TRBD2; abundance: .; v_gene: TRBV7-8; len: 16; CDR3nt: TGTGCCAGCAGCTTAGGGGTTAGCGGGGACACAGATACGCAGTATTTT; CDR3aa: CASSLGVSGDTDTQYF
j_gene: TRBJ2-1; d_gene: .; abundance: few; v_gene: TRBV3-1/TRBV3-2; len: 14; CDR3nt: TGTGCCAGCAGCCAAGAAAGGGGTCTCGGGGAGCAGTTCTTC; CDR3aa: CASSQERGLGEQFF
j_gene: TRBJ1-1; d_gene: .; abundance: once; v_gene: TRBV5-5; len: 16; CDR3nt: TGTGCCAGCAGCTTGGGTCAGGGAACCTTTAACACTGAAGCTTTCTTT; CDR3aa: CASSLGQGTFNTEAFF
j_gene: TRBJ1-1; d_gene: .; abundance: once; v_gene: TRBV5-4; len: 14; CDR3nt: TGTGCCAGCCTAACCCAGGGTTCTTCTTCTGAAGCTTTCTTT; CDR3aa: CASLTQGSSSEAFF
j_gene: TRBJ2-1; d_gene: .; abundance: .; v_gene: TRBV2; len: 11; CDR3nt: TGTGCCAGCACCATCACGAGTGAGCAGTTCTTC; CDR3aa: CASTITSEQFF
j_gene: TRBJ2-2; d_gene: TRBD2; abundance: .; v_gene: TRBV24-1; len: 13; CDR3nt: TGTGCCACCGAGAGAGCGGGGTTCGGGGAGCTGTTTTTT; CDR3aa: CATERAGFGELFF
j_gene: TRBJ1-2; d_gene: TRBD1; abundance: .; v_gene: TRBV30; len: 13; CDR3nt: TGTGCCTGGACAGGGGGAGATCTCGATGGCTACACCTTC; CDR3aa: CAWTGGDLDGYTF
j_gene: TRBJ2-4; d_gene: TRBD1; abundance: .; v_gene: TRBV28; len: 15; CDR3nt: TGTGCCACAAAGGTCTCCGGGACAGCATTAAACATTCAGTACTTC; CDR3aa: CATKVSGTALNIQYF
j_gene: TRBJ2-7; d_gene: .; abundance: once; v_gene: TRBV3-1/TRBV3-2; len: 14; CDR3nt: TGTGCCAGCAGCCAAGGCGGAGTCCCCTACGAGCAGTACTTC; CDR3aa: CASSQGGVPYEQYF
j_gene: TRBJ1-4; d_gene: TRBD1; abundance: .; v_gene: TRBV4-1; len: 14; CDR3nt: TGCGCCAGCAGGTTAAGACAGGGTGATGAAAAACTGTTTTTT; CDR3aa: CASRLRQGDEKLFF
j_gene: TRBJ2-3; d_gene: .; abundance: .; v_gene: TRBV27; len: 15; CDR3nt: TGTGCCAGCGGCGCTCGTCGGGAGTCCACAGATACGCAGTATTTT; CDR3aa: CASGARRESTDTQYF
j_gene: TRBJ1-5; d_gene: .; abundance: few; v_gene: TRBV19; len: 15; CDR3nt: TGTGCCAGTAAAGGGGCCCCCTATAGCAATCAGCCCCAGCATTTT; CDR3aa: CASKGAPYSNQPQHF
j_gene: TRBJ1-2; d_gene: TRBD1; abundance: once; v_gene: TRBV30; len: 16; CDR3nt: TGTGCCTGGAGTTCACCGACAGGGTACGGTAACTATGGCTACACCTTC; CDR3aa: CAWSSPTGYGNYGYTF
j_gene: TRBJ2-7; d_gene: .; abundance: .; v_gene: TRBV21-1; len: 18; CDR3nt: TGTGCCAGCAGCAAAAGGGCCCCGGTGGGGACAGGGCCCTACGAGCAGTACTTC; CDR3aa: CASSKRAPVGTGPYEQYF
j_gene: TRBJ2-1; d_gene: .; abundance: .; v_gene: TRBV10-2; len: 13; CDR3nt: TGCGCCAGTAGGGCAGGAGGGTACAATGAGCAGTTCTTC; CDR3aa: CASRAGGYNEQFF
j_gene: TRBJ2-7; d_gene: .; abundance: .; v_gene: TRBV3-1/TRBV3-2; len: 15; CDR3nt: TGTGCCAGCAGCCAAGGGAGGGCGTCAGGGTACGAGCAGTACTTC; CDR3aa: CASSQGRASGYEQYF